These 4 T cell receptor beta chains were sequenced from one sample in a study of CD8 T cells in ankylosing spondylitis. Study observations and caveats: Within ankylosing spondylitis blood, a TCR beta motif made up of eight or nine highly homologous variants appeared to be characteristic.

What these receptors recognize is not known. TCRdb itself ran the 5' RACE reads through MiXCR, one entry per CDR3 protein. The sample consists of about 700,000 distinct CDR3 sequences, 15% to 20% of them appearing once. The material sequenced was blood, either unsorted or a sorted T cell fraction (not recorded which). These receptors came from a male donor with ankylosing spondylitis.

This clonotype was seen a handful of times. The chain employs TRBV6-1 and TRBJ1-2, with TRBD1 identical over 10 bases. With V trimmed by 6 bases and J by 4 bases, 14 bases remained unmatched. Germline lookup yields CDR1 MNHNS and CDR2 SASEGT. This CDR3 has 17 amino acids. CDR3 sequence: CASSPGTGAPGFYGYTF. The CDR3 nucleotides are TGTGCCAGCAGCCCCGGGACAGGGGCACCAGGATTCTATGGCTACACCTTC.

This clonotype was observed a few times. The chain links TRBV6-5 to TRBJ2-7; 7 nucleotides align to TRBD1. The CDR3 spans 16 residues. Germline V gene lookup returns CDR1 MNHEY and CDR2 SVGAGI. J was trimmed by 2 bases and V by 0 bases; bases with no gene match: 7. The CDR3 DNA reads TGTGCCAGCAGTTACTCGACTGGGGACAGCCCCTACGAGCAGTACTTC. Translated, it gives CASSYSTGDSPYEQYF.

This clonotype was observed a handful of times. The rearrangement links TRBV21-1 to TRBJ1-5; the DNA was not compared with TRBD1, the D call given in the table. TRBV21-1 is recorded as a pseudogene. CDR3 length: 15 residues. The CDR3 spells CASSGRDRTDQPQHF. CDR3 DNA: TGTGCCAGCAGCGGCAGGGACAGAACAGATCAGCCCCAGCATTTT.

The rearrangement links TRBV7-8 to TRBJ1-3; D is unclear. Germline V gene data show CDR1 as SGHVS and CDR2 as FQNEAQ. This CDR3 has 15 amino acids. Trimming stripped 6 bases from V and 2 bases from J, with 14 bases between. The CDR3 DNA follows: TGTGCCAGCAGTCCCAGCTCGGGAACTGGAAACACCATATATTTT. Translated, it gives CASSPSSGTGNTIYF.